This note documents a single TCR beta chain sequence. The antigen is not known. This sample stems from a study of T cell responses to AZD1222 COVID-19 vaccine. Study overall: Whether given at about 4 or about 12 weeks, second doses were pooled.

Study results and caveats: Only a handful of people who got AZD1222 tested seropositive at baseline.

The protocol was immunoSEQ multiplex PCR, while the TCRdb copy is restricted to in-frame clones and leaves out a portion. This sample has 65,000 to 80,000 clones, with 90% found just once. This clonotype was obtained from an adult in good health. The specimen comprised peripheral blood, sampled on day 0 of AZD1222 vaccination.

CDR3 sequence reads: CASNPRKYF. CDR3 nucleotide sequence: TGTGCCAGCAATCCACGTAAGTACTTC. The chain combines TRBV27 with TRBJ2-7; D ambiguous. The germline gives CDR1 MNHEY, CDR2 SMNVEV (reference sequence). The germline V and J ends were trimmed by 7 bases and 11 bases, with 9 bases remaining between them. This CDR3 comprises 9 residues.